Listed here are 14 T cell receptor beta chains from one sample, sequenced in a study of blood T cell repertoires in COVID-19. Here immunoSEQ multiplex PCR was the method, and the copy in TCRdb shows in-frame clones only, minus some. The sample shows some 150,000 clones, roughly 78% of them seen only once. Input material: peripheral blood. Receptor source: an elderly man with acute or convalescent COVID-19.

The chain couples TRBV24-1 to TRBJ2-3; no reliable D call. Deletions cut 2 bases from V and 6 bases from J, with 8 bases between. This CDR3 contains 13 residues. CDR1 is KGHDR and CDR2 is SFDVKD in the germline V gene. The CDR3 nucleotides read TGTGCCACCAGTGATTCCCTTCGGGATACGCAGTATTTT. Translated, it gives CATSDSLRDTQYF.

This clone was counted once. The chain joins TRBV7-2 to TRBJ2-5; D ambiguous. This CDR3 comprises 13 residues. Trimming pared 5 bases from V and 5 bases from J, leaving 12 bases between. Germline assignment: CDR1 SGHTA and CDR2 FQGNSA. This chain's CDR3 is CASSARSRETQYF. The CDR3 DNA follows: TGTGCCAGCAGCGCAAGGAGTAGGGAGACCCAGTACTTC. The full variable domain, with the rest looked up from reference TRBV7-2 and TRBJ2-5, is GAGVSQSPSNKVTEKGKDVELRCDPISGHTALYWYRQSLGQGLEFLIYFQGNSAPDKSGLPSDRFSAERTGGSVSTLTIQRTQQEDSAVYLCASSARSRETQYFGPGTRLLVL.

The CDR3 bases are TGTGCCTGGAGTCCTAGGACAGGGTTGAACACTGAAGCTTTCTTT. Protein sequence: CAWSPRTGLNTEAFF. The chain combines TRBV30 with TRBJ1-1; 8 bases match TRBD1. After removal of 2 bases from V and 0 bases from J, the junction contained 5 bases not matched to a gene. Germline-derived CDR1 and CDR2 are GTSNPN and SVGIG (reference sequence). The CDR3 contains 15 residues. Complete variable domain (other parts from reference TRBV30 and TRBJ1-1): SQTIHQWPATLVQPVGSPLSLECTVEGTSNPNLYWYRQAAGRGLQLLFYSVGIGQISSEVPQNLSASRPQDRQFILSSKKLLLSDSGFYLCAWSPRTGLNTEAFFGQGTRLTVV.

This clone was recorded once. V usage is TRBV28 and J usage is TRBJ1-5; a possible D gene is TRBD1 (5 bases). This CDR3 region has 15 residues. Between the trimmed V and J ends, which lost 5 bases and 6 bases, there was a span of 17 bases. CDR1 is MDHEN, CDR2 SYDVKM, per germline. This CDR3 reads CASSVTGGMGQPQHF. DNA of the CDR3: TGTGCCAGCAGTGTGACGGGGGGGATGGGTCAGCCCCAGCATTTT.

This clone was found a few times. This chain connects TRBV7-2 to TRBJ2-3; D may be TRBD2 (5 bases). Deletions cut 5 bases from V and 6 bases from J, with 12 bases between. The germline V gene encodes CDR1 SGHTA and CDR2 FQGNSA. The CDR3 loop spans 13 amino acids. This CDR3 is CASSPGYADTQYF. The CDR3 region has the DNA TGTGCCAGCAGCCCGGGGTATGCGGATACGCAGTATTTT.

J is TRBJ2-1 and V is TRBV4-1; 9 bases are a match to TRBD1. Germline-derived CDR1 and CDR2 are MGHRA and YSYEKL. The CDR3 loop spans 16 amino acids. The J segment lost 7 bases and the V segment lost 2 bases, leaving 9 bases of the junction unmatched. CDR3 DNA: TGCGCCAGCAGCCAACCACTGGGACAGGGCGTGAATGAGCAGTTCTTC. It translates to CASSQPLGQGVNEQFF.

The CDR3 nucleotides read TGTGCCAGCAGCAGCCGCAGCGGGGGAAGCACAGATACGCAGTATTTT. It translates to CASSSRSGGSTDTQYF. The gene calls are TRBV9 and TRBJ2-3; 8 bases map to TRBD2. The ends lost 4 bases at V and 0 bases at J; junction bases unmatched: 7. The CDR3 totals 16 residues. Germline assignment: CDR1 SGDLS and CDR2 YYNGEE. Drawing the rest from reference TRBV9 and TRBJ2-3, the complete variable domain is DSGVTQTPKHLITATGQRVTLRCSPRSGDLSVYWYQQSLDQGLQFLIQYYNGEERAKGNILERFSAQQFPDLHSELNLSSLELGDSALYFCASSSRSGGSTDTQYFGPGTRLTVL.

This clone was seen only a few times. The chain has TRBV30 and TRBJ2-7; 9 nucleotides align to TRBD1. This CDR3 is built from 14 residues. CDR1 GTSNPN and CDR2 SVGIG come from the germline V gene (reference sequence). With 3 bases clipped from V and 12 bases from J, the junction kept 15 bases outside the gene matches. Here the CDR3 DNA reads TGTGCCTGGAGCTTAACGGGACAGGGCTCCCGATGGTACTTC. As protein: CAWSLTGQGSRWYF.

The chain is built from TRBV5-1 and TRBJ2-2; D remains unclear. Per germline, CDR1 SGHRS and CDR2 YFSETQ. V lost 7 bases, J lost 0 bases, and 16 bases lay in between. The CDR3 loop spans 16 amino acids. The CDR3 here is CASRLVLGANTGELFF. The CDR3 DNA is TGCGCCAGCCGTCTCGTCCTAGGCGCGAACACCGGGGAGCTGTTTTTT.

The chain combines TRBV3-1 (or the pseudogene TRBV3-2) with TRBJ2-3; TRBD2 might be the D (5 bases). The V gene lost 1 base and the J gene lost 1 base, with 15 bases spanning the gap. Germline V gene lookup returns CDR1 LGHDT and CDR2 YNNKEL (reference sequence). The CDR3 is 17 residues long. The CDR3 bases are TGTGCCAGCAGCCAAGGGGCAGGAGGACCTCGCACAGATACGCAGTATTTT. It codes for CASSQGAGGPRTDTQYF.

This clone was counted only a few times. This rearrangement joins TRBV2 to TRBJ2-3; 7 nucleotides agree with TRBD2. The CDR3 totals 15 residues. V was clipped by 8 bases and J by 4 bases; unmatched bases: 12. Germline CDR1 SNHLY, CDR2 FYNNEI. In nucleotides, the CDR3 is TGTGCCAGCGAAACTCCGGTAGCGGGCGCAGATACGCAGTATTTT. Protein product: CASETPVAGADTQYF.

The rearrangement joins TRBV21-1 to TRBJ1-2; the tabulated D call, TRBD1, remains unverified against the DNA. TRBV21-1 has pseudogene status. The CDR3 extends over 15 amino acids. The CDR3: CASSSTKGQPYGYTF. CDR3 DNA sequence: TGTGCCAGCAGCTCCACTAAAGGACAGCCCTATGGCTACACCTTC.

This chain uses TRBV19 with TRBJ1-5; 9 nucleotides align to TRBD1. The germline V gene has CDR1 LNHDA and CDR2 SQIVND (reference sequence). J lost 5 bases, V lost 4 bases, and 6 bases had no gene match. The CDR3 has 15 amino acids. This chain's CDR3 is CASSTTGGDYQPQHF. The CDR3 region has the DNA TGTGCCAGTAGTACTACAGGGGGCGATTATCAGCCCCAGCATTTT.

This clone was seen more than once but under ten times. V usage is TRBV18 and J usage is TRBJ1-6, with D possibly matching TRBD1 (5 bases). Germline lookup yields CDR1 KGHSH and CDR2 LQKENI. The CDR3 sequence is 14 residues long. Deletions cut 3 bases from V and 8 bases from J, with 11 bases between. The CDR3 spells CASSPDLRDSPLHF. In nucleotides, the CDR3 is TGTGCCAGCTCACCCGACCTCAGGGATTCACCCCTCCACTTT.